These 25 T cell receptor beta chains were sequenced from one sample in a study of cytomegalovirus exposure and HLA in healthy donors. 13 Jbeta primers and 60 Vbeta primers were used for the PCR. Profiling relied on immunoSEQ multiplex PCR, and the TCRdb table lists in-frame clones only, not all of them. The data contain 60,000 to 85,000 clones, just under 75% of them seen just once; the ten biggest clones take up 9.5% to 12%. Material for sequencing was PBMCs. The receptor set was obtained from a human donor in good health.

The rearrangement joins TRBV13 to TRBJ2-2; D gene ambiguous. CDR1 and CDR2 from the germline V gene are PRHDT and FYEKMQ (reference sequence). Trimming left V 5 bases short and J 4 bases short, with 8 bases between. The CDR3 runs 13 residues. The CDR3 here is CASSRSGTGELFF. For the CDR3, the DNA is TGTGCCAGCAGCCGTAGTGGCACCGGGGAGCTGTTTTTT.

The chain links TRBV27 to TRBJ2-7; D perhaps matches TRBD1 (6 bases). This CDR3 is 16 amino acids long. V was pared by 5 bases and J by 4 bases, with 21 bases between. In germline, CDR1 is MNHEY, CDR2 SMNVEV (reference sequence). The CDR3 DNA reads TGTGCCAGCAGTCGCCACTGGACGGACAGCTCTTACGAGCAGTACTTC. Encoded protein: CASSRHWTDSSYEQYF.

CDR3 sequence: CASRGDVYEQYF. The CDR3 region has the DNA TGTGCCAGCAGGGGAGATGTATACGAGCAGTACTTC. V and J are TRBV2 and TRBJ2-7; D is perhaps TRBD2 (5 bases). The CDR3 extends over 12 amino acids. Germline V CDR1 and CDR2: SNHLY, FYNNEI. The V and J ends lost 6 bases and 4 bases respectively, with 10 bases between them.

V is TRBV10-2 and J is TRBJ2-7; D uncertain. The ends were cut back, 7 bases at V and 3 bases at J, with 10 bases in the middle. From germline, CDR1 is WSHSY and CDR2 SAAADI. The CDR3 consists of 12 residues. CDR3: CASTLRGYEQYF. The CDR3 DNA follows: TGCGCCAGCACCCTTAGAGGCTACGAGCAGTACTTC.

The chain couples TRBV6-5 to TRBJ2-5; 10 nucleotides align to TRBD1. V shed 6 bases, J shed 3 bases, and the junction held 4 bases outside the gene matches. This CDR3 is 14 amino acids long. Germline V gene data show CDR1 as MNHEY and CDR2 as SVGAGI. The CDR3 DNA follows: TGTGCCAGCAGCCGTGGGACAGGGGAAGAGACCCAGTACTTC. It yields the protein CASSRGTGEETQYF.

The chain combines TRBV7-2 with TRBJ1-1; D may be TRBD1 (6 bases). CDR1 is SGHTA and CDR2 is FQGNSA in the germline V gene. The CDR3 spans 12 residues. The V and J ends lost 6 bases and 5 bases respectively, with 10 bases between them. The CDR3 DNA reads TGTGCCAGCAGGCCAGGGGAGACTGAAGCTTTCTTT. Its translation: CASRPGETEAFF. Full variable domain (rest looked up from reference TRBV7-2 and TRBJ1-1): GAGVSQSPSNKVTEKGKDVELRCDPISGHTALYWYRQSLGQGLEFLIYFQGNSAPDKSGLPSDRFSAERTGGSVSTLTIQRTQQEDSAVYLCASRPGETEAFFGQGTRLTVV.

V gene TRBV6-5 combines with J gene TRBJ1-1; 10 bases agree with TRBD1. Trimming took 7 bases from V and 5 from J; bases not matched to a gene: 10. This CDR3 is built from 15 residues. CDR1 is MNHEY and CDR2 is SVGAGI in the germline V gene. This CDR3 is CASIVDRGPTTEAFF. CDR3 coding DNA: TGTGCCAGCATAGTCGACAGGGGGCCGACGACTGAAGCTTTCTTT.

CDR3 bases: TGCGCCAGCAGCGAGCGCCAAGCCCAAGAGACCCAGTACTTC. It encodes CASSERQAQETQYF. This sequence joins TRBV10-2 and TRBJ2-5; D remains unclear. This CDR3 contains 14 residues. V dropped 6 bases and J dropped 1 base, with 12 bases sitting between them. From germline, CDR1 is WSHSY and CDR2 SAAADI.

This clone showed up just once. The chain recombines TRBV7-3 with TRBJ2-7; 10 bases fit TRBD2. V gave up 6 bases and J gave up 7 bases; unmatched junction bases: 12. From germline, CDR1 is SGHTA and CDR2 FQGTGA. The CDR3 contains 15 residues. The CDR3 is CASSNDLAGANEQYF. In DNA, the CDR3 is TGTGCCAGCAGTAACGACCTAGCGGGAGCGAATGAGCAGTACTTC.

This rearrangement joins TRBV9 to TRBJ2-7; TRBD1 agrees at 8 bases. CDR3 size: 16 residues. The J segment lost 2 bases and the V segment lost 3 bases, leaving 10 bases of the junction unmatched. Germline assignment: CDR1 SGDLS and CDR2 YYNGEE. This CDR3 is CASSALGGTGTYEQYF. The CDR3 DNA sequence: TGTGCCAGCAGCGCCCTAGGGGGGACAGGAACCTACGAGCAGTACTTC. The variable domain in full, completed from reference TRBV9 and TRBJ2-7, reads DSGVTQTPKHLITATGQRVTLRCSPRSGDLSVYWYQQSLDQGLQFLIQYYNGEERAKGNILERFSAQQFPDLHSELNLSSLELGDSALYFCASSALGGTGTYEQYFGPGTRLTVT.

The CDR3 coding sequence is TGCGCCAGCAGCCAAGATTCCAGGGCGGTTGGCTACACCTTC. Protein: CASSQDSRAVGYTF. The chain is built from TRBV4-1 and TRBJ1-2, with D tentatively TRBD1 (5 bases). Germline assignment: CDR1 MGHRA and CDR2 YSYEKL. V shed 0 bases and J shed 7 bases, with 12 bases lying between them. The CDR3 sequence is 14 residues long.

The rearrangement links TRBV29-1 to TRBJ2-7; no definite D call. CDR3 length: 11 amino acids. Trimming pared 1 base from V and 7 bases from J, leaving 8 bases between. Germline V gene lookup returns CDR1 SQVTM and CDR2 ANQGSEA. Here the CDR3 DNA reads TGCAGCGTTGAAGCCCACGGGGAGCAGTACTTC. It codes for CSVEAHGEQYF.

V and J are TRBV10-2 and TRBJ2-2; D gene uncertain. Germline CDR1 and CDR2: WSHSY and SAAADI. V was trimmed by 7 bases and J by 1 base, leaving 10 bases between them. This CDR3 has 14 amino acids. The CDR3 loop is CASNLPGNTGELFF. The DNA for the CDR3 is TGCGCCAGCAATCTACCCGGGAACACCGGGGAGCTGTTTTTT.

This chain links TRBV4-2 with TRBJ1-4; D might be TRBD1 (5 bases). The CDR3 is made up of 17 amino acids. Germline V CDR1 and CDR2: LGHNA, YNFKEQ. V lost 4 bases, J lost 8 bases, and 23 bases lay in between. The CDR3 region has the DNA TGTGCCAGCAGCCCCCGTGGGACGGACGGCGGGAAGGAAAAACTGTTTTTT. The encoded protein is CASSPRGTDGGKEKLFF.

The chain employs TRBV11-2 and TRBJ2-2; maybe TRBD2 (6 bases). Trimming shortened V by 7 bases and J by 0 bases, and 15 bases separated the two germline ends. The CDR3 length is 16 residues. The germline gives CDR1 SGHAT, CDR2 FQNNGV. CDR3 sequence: CASTSTSTANTGELFF. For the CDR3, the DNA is TGTGCCAGCACCTCCACTAGCACAGCGAACACCGGGGAGCTGTTTTTT.

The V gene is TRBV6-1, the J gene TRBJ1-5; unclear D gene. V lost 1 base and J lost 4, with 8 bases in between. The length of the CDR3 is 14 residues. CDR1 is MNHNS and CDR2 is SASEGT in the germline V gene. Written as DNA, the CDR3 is TGTGCCAGCAGTGAAGTAACAGCAAATCAGCCCCAGCATTTT. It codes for CASSEVTANQPQHF.

The CDR3 DNA reads TGTGCCAGCAGCCCACGACAGGGAATGGGCACAGATACGCAGTATTTT. As protein: CASSPRQGMGTDTQYF. This rearrangement joins TRBV11-3 to TRBJ2-3; TRBD1 agrees at 7 bases. Germline V gene sequence: CDR1 SGHNT, CDR2 YENEEA. The CDR3 is made up of 16 amino acids. V gave up 5 bases and J gave up 1 base; unmatched junction bases: 9.

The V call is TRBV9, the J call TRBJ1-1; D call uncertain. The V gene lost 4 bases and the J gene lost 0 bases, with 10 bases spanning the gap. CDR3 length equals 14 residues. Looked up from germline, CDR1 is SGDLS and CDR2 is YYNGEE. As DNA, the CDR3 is TGTGCCAGCAGCCCCTTGGCCATGAACACTGAAGCTTTCTTT. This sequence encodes CASSPLAMNTEAFF.

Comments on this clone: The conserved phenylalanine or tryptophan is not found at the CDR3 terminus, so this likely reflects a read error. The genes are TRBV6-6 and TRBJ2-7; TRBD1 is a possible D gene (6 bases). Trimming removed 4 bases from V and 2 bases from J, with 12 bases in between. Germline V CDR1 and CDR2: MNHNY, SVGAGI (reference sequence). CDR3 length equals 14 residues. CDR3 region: CASSLGHPTYEQYL. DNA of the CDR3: TGTGCCAGCAGTTTGGGACATCCCACCTACGAGCAGTACCTC.

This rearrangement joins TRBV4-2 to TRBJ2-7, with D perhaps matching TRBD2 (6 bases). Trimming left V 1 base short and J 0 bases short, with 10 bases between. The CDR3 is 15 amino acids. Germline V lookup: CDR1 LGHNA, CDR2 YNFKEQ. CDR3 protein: CASSQGQGGSYEQYF. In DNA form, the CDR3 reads TGTGCCAGCAGCCAAGGCCAGGGAGGCTCCTACGAGCAGTACTTC.

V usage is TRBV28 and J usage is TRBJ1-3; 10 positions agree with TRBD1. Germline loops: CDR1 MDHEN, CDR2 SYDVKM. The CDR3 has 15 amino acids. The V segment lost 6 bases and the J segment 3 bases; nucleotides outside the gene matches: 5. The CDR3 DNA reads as TGTGCCAGCAGGCGACAGGGGGCGCTTGGAAACACCATATATTTT. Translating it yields CASRRQGALGNTIYF.

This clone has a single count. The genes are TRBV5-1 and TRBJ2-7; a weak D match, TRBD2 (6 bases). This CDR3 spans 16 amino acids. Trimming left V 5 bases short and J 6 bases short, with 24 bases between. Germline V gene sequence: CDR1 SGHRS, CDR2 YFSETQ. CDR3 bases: TGCGCCAGCAGTTTTACGTCTGGGGTGGGGGGTGCCGAGCAGTACTTC. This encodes CASSFTSGVGGAEQYF.

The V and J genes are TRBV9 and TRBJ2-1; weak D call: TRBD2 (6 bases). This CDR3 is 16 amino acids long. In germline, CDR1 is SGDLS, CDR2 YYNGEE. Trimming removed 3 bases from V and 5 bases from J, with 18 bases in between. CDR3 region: CASSASGVGRDNEQFF. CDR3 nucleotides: TGTGCCAGCAGCGCCTCGGGAGTAGGGCGGGACAATGAGCAGTTCTTC.

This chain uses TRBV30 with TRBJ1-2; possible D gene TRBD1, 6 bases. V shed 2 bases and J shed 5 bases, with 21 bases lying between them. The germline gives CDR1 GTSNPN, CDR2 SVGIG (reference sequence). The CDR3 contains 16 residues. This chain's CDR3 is CAWSPLGQLTQYGYTF. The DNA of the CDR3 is TGTGCCTGGAGTCCACTAGGACAGCTAACCCAATATGGCTACACCTTC.

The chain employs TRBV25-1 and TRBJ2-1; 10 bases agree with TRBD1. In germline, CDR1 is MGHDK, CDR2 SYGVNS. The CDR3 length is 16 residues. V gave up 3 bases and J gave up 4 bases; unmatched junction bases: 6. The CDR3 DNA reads TGTGCCAGCAGTGACTCGACAGGGGGCGCGTACAATGAGCAGTTCTTC. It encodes CASSDSTGGAYNEQFF.